This T cell receptor beta chain was documented in a study of OX40 agonist ivuxolimab in advanced cancers. At the level of the study: Administration of intravenous ivuxolimab to patients occurred every 2 weeks at 0.01 to 10 mg/kg.

Measured with immunoSEQ multiplex PCR; TCRdb has only the in-frame clones, and not every one. The top ten hold approximately 12% of the sample, which has about 36,000 clones, approximately 79% seen once. The CDR3 extends over 15 amino acids. V lost 5 bases, J lost 8 bases, and 21 bases lay in between. CDR1 and CDR2 from the germline V gene are MRHNA and SNTAGT. This chain joins TRBV6-4 and TRBJ1-2; no firm D call. The receptor's source is an adult with an advanced solid tumor such as melanoma, head and neck, liver or kidney cancer. The sample here was CD4+ or CD8+ T cells sorted from blood, taken in a trial of the OX40 agonist ivuxolimab. The CDR3 loop reads CASSSGPATAMGYTF. CDR3 DNA: TGTGCCAGCAGTTCTGGACCGGCCACGGCTATGGGCTACACCTTC.